The 27 T cell receptor beta chains reported below all come from one sample, sequenced in a study of blood T cell repertoires in COVID-19. Sequencing used immunoSEQ multiplex PCR; TCRdb keeps in-frame clones, though not all of them. The sample has roughly 290,000 clones, about four fifths seen once. Sequencing was carried out using peripheral blood. These TCRs come from a person aged 70 to 85 with COVID-19, enrolled during active disease.

The chain recombines TRBV11-3 with TRBJ2-7, with TRBD1 identical over 11 bases. The germline CDR1 and CDR2 sequences are SGHNT and YENEEA. The J segment lost 3 bases and the V segment lost 1 base, leaving 2 bases of the junction unmatched. The CDR3 loop spans 15 amino acids. CDR3 DNA sequence: TGTGCCAGCAGCTTAGGGACAGGGGGCCGCTACGAGCAGTACTTC. It is translated as CASSLGTGGRYEQYF.

The rearrangement uses TRBV9 and TRBJ1-2; D is possibly TRBD1 (5 bases). V shed 4 bases and J shed 4 bases, with 11 bases lying between them. The CDR3 covers 13 residues. The germline gives CDR1 SGDLS, CDR2 YYNGEE. This CDR3 is CASSTRDFYGYTF. The CDR3, as DNA: TGTGCCAGCAGCACCCGGGACTTCTATGGCTACACCTTC.

V and J are TRBV15 and TRBJ1-6, with D maybe TRBD1 (6 bases). V was trimmed by 6 bases and J by 5 bases, leaving 11 bases between them. CDR1 LNHNV and CDR2 YYDKDF come from the germline V gene (reference sequence). This CDR3 is built from 14 residues. CDR3 region: CATRPGQNNSPLHF. CDR3 DNA: TGTGCCACCAGACCGGGACAAAATAATTCACCCCTCCACTTT. Together with reference TRBV15 and TRBJ1-6, the CDR3 gives the full variable domain: DAMVIQNPRYQVTQFGKPVTLSCSQTLNHNVMYWYQQKSSQAPKLLFHYYDKDFNNEADTPDNFQSRRPNTSFCFLDIRSPGLGDTAMYLCATRPGQNNSPLHFGNGTRLTVT.

This chain joins TRBV6-6 and TRBJ2-3; weak D call: TRBD2 (6 bases). The CDR3 is 16 amino acids. V was clipped by 0 bases and J by 5 bases, with 15 bases between them. Germline V gene lookup returns CDR1 MNHNY and CDR2 SVGAGI (reference sequence). The CDR3 sequence: CASSYSRTTNQDTQYF. The CDR3 DNA reads TGTGCCAGCAGTTACTCGAGGACTACCAACCAAGATACGCAGTATTTT.

The V and J genes are TRBV29-1 and TRBJ1-1; 9 bases are a match to TRBD1. J was trimmed by 4 bases and V by 8 bases; bases with no gene match: 5. Germline V CDR1 and CDR2: SQVTM, ANQGSEA. The CDR3 runs 12 residues. CDR3 residues: CSSRDRVTEAFF. Here the CDR3 DNA reads TGCAGCTCCCGGGACAGGGTCACTGAAGCTTTCTTT.

The rearrangement links TRBV3-1 (or the pseudogene TRBV3-2) to TRBJ2-3; unclear D gene. The CDR3 length is 13 residues. From germline, CDR1 is LGHDT and CDR2 YNNKEL (reference sequence). The V end was cut by 3 bases, the J end by 7 bases, with 11 bases between. The CDR3 coding sequence is TGTGCCAGCAGCCAGCCTTCAGTGAATACGCAGTATTTT. Translation: CASSQPSVNTQYF.

V usage is TRBV7-9 and J usage is TRBJ2-1; TRBD2 matches at 10 bases. J lost 8 bases, V lost 5 bases, and 12 bases had no gene match. In germline, CDR1 is SEHNR, CDR2 FQNEAQ (reference sequence). This CDR3 region has 16 residues. CDR3 DNA sequence: TGTGCCAGCAGCCCTTGGGCTAGCGGGAGAGGGGATGAGCAGTTCTTC. Protein product: CASSPWASGRGDEQFF.

The V call is TRBV6-5, the J call TRBJ2-7; TRBD1 aligns across 11 bases. J lost 5 bases, V lost 10 bases, and 7 bases had no gene match. CDR1 is MNHEY and CDR2 is SVGAGI in the germline V gene. CDR3 size: 13 residues. This CDR3 reads CATPGQGVDEQYF. The CDR3 DNA reads TGTGCCACCCCGGGACAGGGGGTGGACGAGCAGTACTTC.

The rearrangement links TRBV7-2 to TRBJ2-7; D is possibly TRBD1 (5 bases). CDR3 length equals 14 residues. Germline V gene lookup returns CDR1 SGHTA and CDR2 FQGNSA. Trimming pared 1 base from V and 5 bases from J, leaving 12 bases between. The CDR3 sequence: CASSLDRTPNEQYF. CDR3 sequence (DNA): TGTGCCAGCAGCTTAGACAGGACCCCCAACGAGCAGTACTTC.

The chain has TRBV18 and TRBJ2-1; 14 nucleotides match TRBD2. Germline V lookup: CDR1 KGHSH, CDR2 LQKENI. The CDR3 consists of 16 residues. With 5 bases clipped from V and 7 bases from J, the junction kept 7 bases outside the gene matches. The CDR3 coding sequence is TGTGCCAGCTCAACGGGACTAGCGGGGGTACAGAATGAGCAGTTCTTC. It yields the protein CASSTGLAGVQNEQFF.

This clone was observed once. This chain connects TRBV6-5 to TRBJ1-5, with a possible D match to TRBD1 (5 bases). The CDR3 spans 12 residues. In germline, CDR1 is MNHEY, CDR2 SVGAGI. V lost 6 bases and J 4 bases, leaving 7 bases between the germline ends. DNA of the CDR3: TGTGCCAGCAGCGGGGGGAATCAGCCCCAGCATTTT. This translates into CASSGGNQPQHF.

The chain has TRBV5-1 and TRBJ1-3; D is uncertain. The CDR3 extends over 16 amino acids. Germline V gives CDR1 SGHRS, CDR2 YFSETQ. V lost 3 bases, J lost 4 bases, and 17 bases lay in between. The CDR3 bases are TGCGCCAGCAGCTCTGGTCCTGCGGAGACGGGAAACACCATATATTTT. It is translated as CASSSGPAETGNTIYF. Based on the CDR3 plus reference TRBV5-1 and TRBJ1-3, the full variable domain is KAGVTQTPRYLIKTRGQQVTLSCSPISGHRSVSWYQQTPGQGLQFLFEYFSETQRNKGNFPGRFSGRQFSNSRSEMNVSTLELGDSALYLCASSSGPAETGNTIYFGEGSWLTVV.

This chain connects TRBV11-2 to TRBJ2-1; 9 bases fit TRBD1. CDR1 is SGHAT, CDR2 FQNNGV, per germline. The CDR3 spans 19 residues. Unmatched junction bases numbered 20, after V lost 7 bases and J lost 4 bases. The CDR3 DNA reads TGTGCCAGCAACAAGCCGGGACAGGGAGTAATCGGGCCTTACAATGAGCAGTTCTTC. Amino acids: CASNKPGQGVIGPYNEQFF.

The table lists this clone with a few counts. This chain links TRBV11-3 with TRBJ2-2, with D maybe TRBD2 (5 bases). This CDR3 has 16 residues. Trimming took 1 base from V and 2 from J, leaving 11 bases between them. CDR1 SGHNT and CDR2 YENEEA come from the germline V gene. The CDR3 here is CASSLGGLTNTGELFF. The CDR3 nucleotides read TGTGCCAGCAGCTTAGGAGGACTTACTAACACCGGGGAGCTGTTTTTT.

CDR3 amino acids: CASTPLQGANEQFF. The DNA for the CDR3 is TGTGCCAGCACTCCTCTCCAGGGGGCGAATGAGCAGTTCTTC. The chain links TRBV27 to TRBJ2-1, with 8 bases aligning to TRBD1. This CDR3 spans 14 amino acids. V trimming: 7 bases; J trimming: 7 bases; junction bases outside the gene matches: 9. Germline V gives CDR1 MNHEY, CDR2 SMNVEV (reference sequence).

The rearrangement links TRBV28 to TRBJ1-4; TRBD1 aligns across 12 bases. The ends lost 4 bases at V and 10 bases at J; junction bases unmatched: 7. Germline V gene data show CDR1 as MDHEN and CDR2 as SYDVKM. The CDR3 has 15 amino acids. CDR3 sequence (DNA): TGTGCCAGCAGTTCGGGGACAGGGGGCTTTGTAAAACTGTTTTTT. Protein sequence: CASSSGTGGFVKLFF.

The rearrangement uses TRBV7-2 and TRBJ2-3; possibly TRBD2 for D (5 bases). V lost 5 bases, J lost 2 bases, and 23 bases lay in between. CDR1 and CDR2 (germline): SGHTA, FQGNSA. CDR3 length equals 18 residues. The CDR3 DNA follows: TGTGCCAGCAGCGCCCTGTCAATGAGAGGAGCGGACACAGATACGCAGTATTTT. Protein product: CASSALSMRGADTDTQYF.

J is TRBJ1-2 and V is TRBV7-2, with D possibly TRBD1 on 5 matching bases. The CDR3 is 14 residues long. Trimming took 0 bases from V and 3 from J, leaving 8 bases between them. The germline V gene has CDR1 SGHTA and CDR2 FQGNSA. This CDR3 is CASSLAVQDYGYTF. The CDR3 nucleotides are TGTGCCAGCAGCTTAGCGGTACAGGACTATGGCTACACCTTC. Full variable domain (missing parts from reference TRBV7-2 and TRBJ1-2): GAGVSQSPSNKVTEKGKDVELRCDPISGHTALYWYRQSLGQGLEFLIYFQGNSAPDKSGLPSDRFSAERTGGSVSTLTIQRTQQEDSAVYLCASSLAVQDYGYTFGSGTRLTVV.

The J gene is TRBJ1-4, the V gene TRBV5-1; a weak D match, TRBD1 (6 bases). The ends were cut back, 4 bases at V and 6 bases at J, with 16 bases in the middle. This CDR3 spans 15 amino acids. CDR1 is SGHRS and CDR2 is YFSETQ in the germline V gene. The CDR3 region has the DNA TGCGCCAGCAGCATATCACAGGGAAATGATGAAAAACTGTTTTTT. Translating gives CASSISQGNDEKLFF.

The chain links TRBV10-3 to TRBJ2-3, with D possibly TRBD1 on 5 matching bases. Germline V gene data show CDR1 as ENHRY and CDR2 as SYGVKD. V lost 0 bases, J lost 3 bases, and 13 bases lay in between. The CDR3 sequence is 16 residues long. The CDR3 is CAISESGVGATDTQYF. DNA for the CDR3: TGTGCCATCAGTGAGTCGGGCGTAGGGGCGACAGATACGCAGTATTTT.

This clone was seen a few times. This chain uses TRBV10-3 with TRBJ1-6, with unresolved D. Germline CDR1 reads ENHRY; CDR2 reads SYGVKD. V was cut by 6 bases and J by 6 bases, with 9 bases left in between. CDR3 length: 13 amino acids. CDR3 DNA: TGTGCCATCAGGTGGGCCCTTAATTCACCCCTCCACTTT. It codes for CAIRWALNSPLHF.

The chain employs TRBV7-2 and TRBJ1-2, with TRBD1 matching over 7 bases. Germline trimming cut 5 bases from V and 8 bases from J; bases unmatched to any gene: 8. The CDR3 sequence is 13 residues long. Germline assignment: CDR1 SGHTA and CDR2 FQGNSA. The CDR3 sequence is CASSGRQGGGYTF. In DNA form, the CDR3 reads TGTGCCAGCAGCGGCCGACAGGGCGGGGGCTACACCTTC.

The V call is TRBV10-3, the J call TRBJ2-1, with TRBD2 identical over 14 bases. CDR1 and CDR2 from the germline V gene are ENHRY and SYGVKD. V lost 4 bases to trimming and J lost 7 bases; unmatched junction nucleotides: 9. The CDR3 extends over 17 amino acids. CDR3 sequence reads: CAISGIRLAGGGNEQFF. The CDR3 DNA sequence: TGTGCCATCAGTGGGATCCGACTAGCGGGAGGGGGGAATGAGCAGTTCTTC.

The chain couples TRBV9 to TRBJ1-1, with TRBD1 identical over 7 bases. Unmatched junction bases numbered 22, after V lost 8 bases and J lost 3 bases. The CDR3 runs 18 residues. From germline, CDR1 is SGDLS and CDR2 YYNGEE. The CDR3 protein is CASGRVGMTGSLDTEAFF. The CDR3 coding sequence is TGTGCCAGTGGGCGAGTTGGGATGACAGGGTCGTTAGACACTGAAGCTTTCTTT.

This clone has only one observation. The genes are TRBV21-1 and TRBJ2-5; TRBD1 is the table's D call and was not checked against the DNA. TRBV21-1 is a recognized pseudogene. The CDR3 runs to 16 residues. The CDR3, as DNA: TGTGCCAGCCAAGGGGACAGGGAGGGACAAGAAGAGACCCAGTACTTC. Translation: CASQGDREGQEETQYF.

The CDR3 spells CASSRSGTASSYEQYF. The DNA of the CDR3 is TGTGCCAGCAGCAGGTCCGGGACAGCGAGCTCCTACGAGCAGTACTTC. The gene calls are TRBV5-5 and TRBJ2-7; 7 bases match TRBD1. This CDR3 region has 16 residues. Germline trimming cut 4 bases from V and 0 bases from J; bases unmatched to any gene: 10. Per the germline V gene, CDR1 is SGHKS and CDR2 is YYEKEE (reference sequence).

The table lists this clone with a few counts. V usage is TRBV4-1 and J usage is TRBJ1-6, with 8 nucleotides matching TRBD1. The V gene end was trimmed by 7 bases and the J gene end by 3 bases; junction bases not matched to a gene: 5. The CDR3 contains 15 residues. From germline, CDR1 is MGHRA and CDR2 YSYEKL. CDR3 bases: TGCGCCAGCATTCAGGGGGCAAACTATAATTCACCCCTCCACTTT. Translating gives CASIQGANYNSPLHF.